Each of the 10 T cell receptor beta chains below was sequenced from the same sample in a study of blood T cell repertoires in COVID-19. The data were produced by immunoSEQ multiplex PCR, yet TCRdb's version contains in-frame clones alone and is incomplete. The sample lists fewer than 350,000 clones; 75% to 90% were seen once. The sequenced sample was peripheral blood. The receptor source for this set is a woman aged 25-40 years who had recovered from COVID-19.

This rearrangement joins TRBV2 to TRBJ2-1; D is uncertain. The germline gives CDR1 SNHLY, CDR2 FYNNEI. The CDR3 has 12 residues. Trimming removed 4 bases at V and 7 bases at J, with 8 bases between. CDR3 loop: CASSVMENEQFF. In DNA, the CDR3 is TGTGCCAGCAGTGTGATGGAGAATGAGCAGTTCTTC.

In this sample, this clone turned up a few times. The rearrangement links TRBV29-1 to TRBJ1-5; 9 bases line up with TRBD1. Trimming cost V 7 bases and J 7 bases; bases outside gene matches: 8. The CDR3 has 13 residues. CDR1 and CDR2 (germline): SQVTM, ANQGSEA. CDR3 bases: TGCAGCGCCCAGGGACAGGGTGGGCAGCCCCAGCATTTT. Translating it yields CSAQGQGGQPQHF. Full variable domain (outside the CDR3, taken from reference TRBV29-1 and TRBJ1-5): SAVISQKPSRDICQRGTSLTIQCQVDSQVTMMFWYRQQPGQSLTLIATANQGSEATYESGFVIDKFPISRPNLTFSTLTVSNMSPEDSSIYLCSAQGQGGQPQHFGDGTRLSIL.

In its sample, this clone was seen a few times. The J gene is TRBJ1-2, the V gene TRBV7-2, with a tentative D call TRBD1 (6 bases). The CDR3 has 14 amino acids. The germline CDR1 and CDR2 sequences are SGHTA and FQGNSA. The V gene lost 5 bases and the J gene lost 1 base, with 11 bases spanning the gap. The CDR3 DNA sequence: TGTGCCAGCAGCCCTCAGGGGATTAACTATGGCTACACCTTC. Translation gives CASSPQGINYGYTF.

J is TRBJ2-7 and V is TRBV29-1, with a tentative D call TRBD2 (6 bases). Germline V lookup: CDR1 SQVTM, CDR2 ANQGSEA. CDR3 length: 13 amino acids. Trimming cost V 6 bases and J 6 bases, with 18 bases left between them. CDR3 DNA sequence: TGCAGCGTCATGAGAGGGAGGTCGGGCGAGCAGTACTTC. Translating it yields CSVMRGRSGEQYF.

This rearrangement joins TRBV10-1 to TRBJ2-7, with TRBD2 matching over 8 bases. After removal of 0 bases from V and 7 bases from J, the junction contained 5 bases not matched to a gene. The V gene's germline CDR1 is WNHNN and CDR2 SYGVQD (reference sequence). The CDR3 covers 14 residues. CDR3 nucleotide sequence: TGCGCCAGCAGTGAGTCAAGCGGGGGCTTTGAGCAGTACTTC. Amino acid sequence: CASSESSGGFEQYF.

The genes are TRBV5-4 and TRBJ1-6; perhaps TRBD1 as D (6 bases). The CDR3 spans 14 residues. Germline assignment: CDR1 SGHNT and CDR2 YYREEE (reference sequence). V lost 4 bases and J lost 7, with 12 bases in between. The CDR3 DNA is TGTGCCAGCAGCCTCAGGGGTAGAAATTCACCCCTCCACTTT. This encodes CASSLRGRNSPLHF. The complete variable domain, with remaining parts taken from reference TRBV5-4 and TRBJ1-6, reads ETGVTQSPTHLIKTRGQQVTLRCSSQSGHNTVSWYQQALGQGPQFIFQYYREEENGRGNFPPRFSGLQFPNYSSELNVNALELDDSALYLCASSLRGRNSPLHFGNGTRLTVT.

The chain joins TRBV19 to TRBJ1-2; TRBD1 agrees at 7 bases. There are 12 residues in the CDR3. Germline V gives CDR1 LNHDA, CDR2 SQIVND (reference sequence). V gave up 11 bases and J gave up 3 bases; unmatched junction bases: 6. This CDR3 reads CASRDRDYGYTF. In DNA form, the CDR3 reads TGTGCCTCGAGAGACAGGGACTATGGCTACACCTTC.

V and J are TRBV12-5 and TRBJ1-6; D call uncertain. V lost 1 base and J lost 5, with 12 bases in between. CDR3 size: 16 residues. Germline V gene lookup returns CDR1 LGHNT and CDR2 FRNRAP. CDR3 nucleotides: TGTGCTAGTGGTTTGGCCCGGGGTCCCAATAATTCACCCCTCCACTTT. Amino acids: CASGLARGPNNSPLHF.

The chain couples TRBV3-1 (or the pseudogene TRBV3-2) to TRBJ2-1; 7 bases match TRBD1. Trimming at V came to 4 bases and at J to 4 bases, leaving 7 bases not matched to a gene. CDR1 is LGHDT and CDR2 is YNNKEL in the germline V gene (reference sequence). The CDR3 is 15 amino acids. In DNA form, the CDR3 reads TGTGCCAGCAGCCGGACCGGGACAGAGTACAATGAGCAGTTCTTC. Protein: CASSRTGTEYNEQFF.

Only a few counts were recorded for this clone. The chain combines TRBV4-3 with TRBJ2-7, with 10 nucleotides matching TRBD1. J was trimmed by 7 bases and V by 4 bases; bases with no gene match: 10. Germline loops: CDR1 LGHNA, CDR2 YSLEER. The CDR3 extends over 15 amino acids. CDR3 sequence: CASSPKATGGGEQYF. CDR3 DNA sequence: TGCGCCAGCAGCCCAAAAGCGACAGGGGGCGGTGAGCAGTACTTC.